This T cell receptor (beta chain) is drawn from a study of response to subunit inactivated influenza vaccine. Findings of the study overall: With each seasonal influenza vaccination, the authors suggested, few new T cells are recruited.

TCRdb re-called the RT-PCR reads through MiXCR, storing one row per CDR3 protein. There are roughly 500,000 distinct CDR3 sequences in the sample; more than 15% occur only once, and 2.5% to 3.5% lies in the top ten. From germline, CDR1 is MDHEN and CDR2 SYDVKM. The CDR3 sequence is 14 residues long. With 5 bases removed from V and 6 bases from J, the gap between germline ends came to 13 bases. This clonotype occurred a few times. Its specificity is not known. The sample was CD4+ T cells sorted from PBMCs, taken about 24 months after vaccination. V usage is TRBV28 and J usage is TRBJ2-2; D is ambiguous. The TCR sequence derives from a man between 50 and 69 years old who received an inactivated influenza vaccine. The CDR3, as DNA: TGTGCCAGCAGTCTCCTTCGTGGATCCGGGGAGCTGTTTTTT. This sequence encodes CASSLLRGSGELFF.